The count of the clone carrying this T cell receptor beta chain is one. RNA transcripts gave rise to amplified TCR beta CDR3 regions. During a first-round RT-PCR of the TCR CDR3, the HTBI primer set was used. MiXCR was run by TCRdb on the multiplex PCR reads, yielding one entry per CDR3 protein. The data hold fewer than 350,000 distinct CDR3 sequences, with roughly 20% observed a single time. This sample stems from a study of T cells in Graves' hyperthyroidism and ophthalmopathy. The CDR3 spans 14 residues. Per germline, CDR1 MNHNS and CDR2 SASEGT. The V and J ends lost 8 bases and 0 bases respectively, with 11 bases between them.

The sample was blood. The chain links TRBV6-1 to TRBJ1-3; a possible D gene is TRBD1 (5 bases). The clonotype was recovered from a middle-aged woman with Graves' ophthalmopathy. The CDR3 region is CASGGTASGNTIYF. CDR3 coding DNA: TGTGCCAGCGGGGGAACAGCCTCTGGAAACACCATATATTTT.